The clone carrying this T cell receptor (beta chain) came up a few times. Antigen specificity is unknown. Method: immunoSEQ multiplex PCR; TCRdb's copy keeps in-frame clones and lacks some. The sample records approximately 80,000 clones, 70% to 90% being singletons. This sample was taken from a study of T cell responses to AZD1222 COVID-19 vaccine. The study, taken as a whole, reports: Repertoires in all cases were sampled only once the peak T cell response had passed.

The input for sequencing was peripheral blood, taken 28 days after the second AZD1222 dose. The source is an adult who received the AZD1222 COVID-19 vaccine.

The CDR3 is CASSLGEDQIHEQYF. The CDR3 DNA sequence: TGTGCCAGCAGCTTAGGCGAGGACCAAATCCACGAGCAGTACTTC. The V and J genes are TRBV7-6 and TRBJ2-7; no reliable D call. V lost 1 base and J 5 bases, leaving 15 bases between the germline ends. Per the germline V gene, CDR1 is SGHVS and CDR2 is FNYEAQ. The CDR3 runs to 15 residues.